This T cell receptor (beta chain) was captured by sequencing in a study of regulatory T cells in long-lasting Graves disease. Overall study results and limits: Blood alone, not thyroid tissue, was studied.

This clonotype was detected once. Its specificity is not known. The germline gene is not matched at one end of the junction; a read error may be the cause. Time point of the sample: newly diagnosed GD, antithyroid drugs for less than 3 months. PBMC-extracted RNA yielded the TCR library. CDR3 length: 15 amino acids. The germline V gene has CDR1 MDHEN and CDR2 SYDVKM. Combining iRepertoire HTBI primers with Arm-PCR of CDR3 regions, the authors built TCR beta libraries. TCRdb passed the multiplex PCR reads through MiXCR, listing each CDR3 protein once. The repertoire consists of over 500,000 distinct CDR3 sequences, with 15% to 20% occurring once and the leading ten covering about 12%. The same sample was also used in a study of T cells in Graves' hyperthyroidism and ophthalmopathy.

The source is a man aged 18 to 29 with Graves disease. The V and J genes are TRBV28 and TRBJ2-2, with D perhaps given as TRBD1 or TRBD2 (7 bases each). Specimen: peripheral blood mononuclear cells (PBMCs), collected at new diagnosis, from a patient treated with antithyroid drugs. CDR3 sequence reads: CASTWGGQHTGEPFF. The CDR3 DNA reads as TGTGCCAGCACCTGGGGGGGACAGCACACCGGGGAGCCGTTTTTT.